This T cell receptor beta chain was retrieved from a study of blood T cell repertoires in COVID-19. The wider study: PBMCs, B-cell-depleted T cells, or T cells were the source of the cDNA or gDNA that made up the material.

The data were produced by immunoSEQ multiplex PCR, yet TCRdb's version contains in-frame clones alone and is incomplete. The table includes around 400,000 clones, approximately 91% detected once. CDR1 is MGHRA and CDR2 is YSYEKL in the germline V gene. After removal of 2 bases from V and 4 bases from J, the junction contained 5 bases not matched to a gene. The CDR3 is 15 residues long. This clonotype was sampled from a woman aged 18 to 35 who had been exposed to COVID-19. Sequencing was done on a sample of PBMCs or T cells enriched from blood (not recorded which). The V call is TRBV4-1, the J call TRBJ2-7; TRBD2 matches at 10 bases. CDR3 in DNA: TGCGCCAGCAGCCAAACACTAGCGGGGATATACGAGCAGTACTTC. It specifies CASSQTLAGIYEQYF.